This T cell receptor beta chain was found in a study of blood T cell repertoires in COVID-19. Study-level background: Spain, Italy and the United States supplied samples that represented acute and convalescent COVID-19. T cells, B-cell-depleted T cells, or PBMCs supplied cDNA or gDNA.

Authors' data handling: Reference gene primer amplification gave estimated nucleated cell counts. TCRdb keeps only in-frame clones here, not all; method: immunoSEQ multiplex PCR. V and J calls plus clone size are reproduced from that table; the DNA served to infer D and trimming. The sample contains tens of thousands of clones, 86% of which appear only once. J gave up 5 bases and V 5 bases, and 6 bases lay outside the gene matches. CDR3 length: 13 residues. CDR1 and CDR2 from the germline V gene are MNHEY and SVGAGI. The material sequenced was peripheral blood. The chain couples TRBV6-5 to TRBJ2-7; 7 bases map to TRBD1. This receptor was identified in a human donor in a cohort sampled during active COVID-19. CDR3 protein: CASSTTGRNEQYF. The CDR3 region has the DNA TGTGCCAGCAGTACGACAGGGCGAAACGAGCAGTACTTC.